A single sample is the source of the 21 T cell receptor beta chains below, sequenced in a study of T cell changes during pregnancy in multiple sclerosis. Sequenced by immunoSEQ multiplex PCR; TCRdb stores in-frame clones only, minus some. The sample has around 63,000 clones, roughly nine tenths seen once. The sample consisted of peripheral blood, taken after pregnancy. These receptors were collected from a female donor in good health, enrolled as a control in a pregnancy study.

V gene TRBV15 combines with J gene TRBJ1-6, with TRBD1 matching 7 bases. This CDR3 spans 15 amino acids. Germline assignment: CDR1 LNHNV and CDR2 YYDKDF (reference sequence). V gave up 0 bases and J gave up 6 bases; unmatched junction bases: 2. CDR3 residues: CATSREYRGNSPLHF. Written as DNA, the CDR3 is TGTGCCACCAGCAGAGAATACAGGGGTAATTCACCCCTCCACTTT.

The genes are TRBV27 and TRBJ1-1, with a tentative D call TRBD1 (5 bases). The CDR3 totals 16 residues. V shed 2 bases and J shed 6 bases, with 19 bases lying between them. CDR1 is MNHEY and CDR2 is SMNVEV in the germline V gene (reference sequence). Here the CDR3 reads CASSLGIGGELSEAFF. The CDR3, as DNA: TGTGCCAGCAGTTTAGGAATAGGAGGGGAACTCTCTGAAGCTTTCTTT.

This chain uses TRBV7-2 with TRBJ2-2; 7 nucleotides line up with TRBD1. There are 17 residues in the CDR3. The germline V gene encodes CDR1 SGHTA and CDR2 FQGNSA. V was pared by 2 bases and J by 7 bases, with 13 bases of the junction left unmatched. The CDR3 is CASSLNSLRGQGGELFF. In DNA form, the CDR3 reads TGTGCCAGCAGCTTAAACTCTCTGAGGGGGCAGGGCGGGGAGCTGTTTTTT.

This clone was counted between two and nine times. The chain has TRBV18 and TRBJ2-3; D not resolved. Germline V lookup: CDR1 KGHSH, CDR2 LQKENI. The germline V and J ends were trimmed by 1 base and 3 bases, with 8 bases remaining between them. CDR3 length: 14 amino acids. CDR3 loop: CASSPLVRTDTQYF. CDR3 coding DNA: TGTGCCAGCTCACCACTTGTTCGGACAGATACGCAGTATTTT.

The chain has TRBV27 and TRBJ1-4, with a possible D match to TRBD1 (6 bases). Per germline, CDR1 MNHEY and CDR2 SMNVEV (reference sequence). The CDR3 totals 14 residues. V dropped 5 bases and J dropped 8 bases, with 15 bases sitting between them. The CDR3 protein is CASSKQGLGEKLFF. CDR3 sequence (DNA): TGTGCCAGCAGTAAACAGGGACTAGGGGAAAAACTGTTTTTT.

The chain is built from TRBV13 and TRBJ1-2; TRBD1 might be the D (6 bases). Germline CDR1 and CDR2: PRHDT and FYEKMQ (reference sequence). V gave up 7 bases and J gave up 5 bases, with 14 bases separating them. The CDR3 totals 13 residues. The CDR3 here is CASIESTGYGYTF. The DNA of the CDR3 is TGTGCCAGCATTGAATCGACAGGATATGGCTACACCTTC.

This clone was recorded at least ten times. The V call is TRBV6-4, the J call TRBJ2-3; 11 bases align to TRBD2. V shed 0 bases and J 2 bases; nucleotides not matched to a gene: 1. Germline V CDR1 and CDR2: MRHNA, SNTAGT. There are 16 residues in the CDR3. CDR3 region: CASSDSSGGATDTQYF. CDR3 nucleotide sequence: TGTGCCAGCAGTGACTCTAGCGGGGGGGCCACAGATACGCAGTATTTT.

This clone was seen just once. The rearrangement joins TRBV30 to TRBJ2-7; 12 bases fit TRBD2. There are 14 residues in the CDR3. Germline lookup yields CDR1 GTSNPN and CDR2 SVGIG (reference sequence). Trimming took 3 bases from V and 2 from J; bases not matched to a gene: 2. CDR3 region: CAWRLAGGPYEQYF. CDR3 in DNA: TGTGCCTGGAGACTAGCGGGGGGACCCTACGAGCAGTACTTC.

The CDR3 loop is CASSLRLAGAFSYEQYF. CDR3 coding DNA: TGTGCCAGCAGCTTGAGACTAGCGGGGGCATTCTCCTACGAGCAGTACTTC. V usage is TRBV5-6 and J usage is TRBJ2-7, with 12 positions matching TRBD2. The V and J ends lost 1 base and 0 bases, in that order; junction bases with no gene match: 5. This CDR3 contains 17 residues. Germline V lookup: CDR1 SGHDT, CDR2 YYEEEE.

The V call is TRBV21-1, the J call TRBJ2-1; the table's D call, TRBD2, has no DNA check behind it. TRBV21-1 is a pseudogene locus. The CDR3 loop spans 13 amino acids. The CDR3 nucleotides read TGTGCCAGCACGGGGGGCCGCTACAATGAGCAGTTCTTC. This gives the protein CASTGGRYNEQFF.

The chain joins TRBV7-2 to TRBJ2-1, with D hard to call. Between the trimmed V and J ends, which lost 1 base and 6 bases, there was a span of 7 bases. From germline, CDR1 is SGHTA and CDR2 FQGNSA. This CDR3 is built from 13 residues. The CDR3 DNA is TGTGCCAGCAGCTTAGTGATCGGCAATGAGCAGTTCTTC. Amino acid sequence: CASSLVIGNEQFF.

The chain links TRBV4-3 to TRBJ1-4; 8 nucleotides align to TRBD1. The CDR3 length is 16 residues. With 2 bases clipped from V and 8 bases from J, the junction kept 10 bases outside the gene matches. CDR1 is LGHNA and CDR2 is YSLEER in the germline V gene. The CDR3 spells CASSQTQGTGGEKLFF. The DNA of the CDR3 is TGCGCCAGCAGCCAAACCCAGGGGACAGGAGGGGAAAAACTGTTTTTT.

This chain uses TRBV9 with TRBJ2-3; 8 nucleotides match TRBD2. CDR3 length: 17 amino acids. Germline V CDR1 and CDR2: SGDLS, YYNGEE. Trimming cost V 0 bases and J 8 bases; bases outside gene matches: 14. CDR3 loop: CASSVESAGVQGGTQYF. The CDR3 coding sequence is TGTGCCAGCAGCGTAGAGTCAGCGGGGGTCCAAGGGGGTACGCAGTATTTT.

The V gene is TRBV4-3, the J gene TRBJ1-6; 8 bases match TRBD1. The germline V gene has CDR1 LGHNA and CDR2 YSLEER. The CDR3 has 15 residues. Trimming at V came to 3 bases and at J to 8 bases, leaving 6 bases not matched to a gene. CDR3 region: CASSQAGGWDSPLHF. CDR3 coding DNA: TGCGCCAGCAGCCAGGCAGGGGGCTGGGATTCACCCCTCCACTTT.

The chain links TRBV7-3 to TRBJ2-2; a possible D gene is TRBD2 (5 bases). Germline V gives CDR1 SGHTA, CDR2 FQGTGA. This CDR3 spans 16 amino acids. Trimming took 1 base from V and 2 from J, leaving 11 bases between them. In nucleotides, the CDR3 is TGTGCCAGCAGCTTAATGGACTCGAGTAACACCGGGGAGCTGTTTTTT. Translated, it gives CASSLMDSSNTGELFF.

The V call is TRBV10-3, the J call TRBJ1-2; 7 positions agree with TRBD1. This CDR3 has 16 residues. Germline trimming cut 4 bases from V and 8 bases from J; bases unmatched to any gene: 16. Germline-derived CDR1 and CDR2 are ENHRY and SYGVKD. The CDR3 coding sequence is TGTGCCATCAGTGCACAAGGCGGAGGGGGCGCAGGCGGCTACACCTTC. It is translated as CAISAQGGGGAGGYTF.

This chain uses TRBV4-1 with TRBJ2-7; 9 positions match TRBD2. CDR1 is MGHRA and CDR2 is YSYEKL in the germline V gene. CDR3 length equals 15 residues. V was clipped by 5 bases and J by 1 base; unmatched bases: 6. In DNA form, the CDR3 reads TGCGCCAGCAGCTTGGCGGGGGGGGAGTCCTACGAGCAGTACTTC. Translated: CASSLAGGESYEQYF.

This rearrangement joins TRBV4-2 to TRBJ2-3, with TRBD2 matching over 8 bases. V trimming: 3 bases; J trimming: 2 bases; junction bases outside the gene matches: 10. The CDR3 loop spans 17 amino acids. CDR1 LGHNA and CDR2 YNFKEQ come from the germline V gene. The chain's CDR3 is CASSQGGGGTLTDTQYF. CDR3 nucleotides: TGTGCCAGCAGCCAGGGGGGCGGGGGGACCCTCACAGATACGCAGTATTTT.

The rearrangement links TRBV11-2 to TRBJ2-2; 8 positions agree with TRBD1. This CDR3 region has 16 residues. Germline V gives CDR1 SGHAT, CDR2 FQNNGV. V shed 3 bases and J 3 bases; nucleotides not matched to a gene: 6. The chain's CDR3 is CASSFGLDRDTGELFF. CDR3 sequence (DNA): TGTGCCAGCAGCTTTGGACTGGACAGGGACACCGGGGAGCTGTTTTTT.

J is TRBJ2-3 and V is TRBV6-1; 10 bases align to TRBD2. CDR3 length: 16 amino acids. Germline V CDR1 and CDR2: MNHNS, SASEGT. The junction had 9 bases not matched to a gene; V was cut back by 4 bases and J by 5 bases. CDR3 sequence: CASSVASGGAEDTQYF. The CDR3 bases are TGTGCCAGCAGTGTGGCCAGCGGGGGGGCCGAAGATACGCAGTATTTT.

The chain is built from TRBV11-2 and TRBJ2-2; D not resolved. Germline assignment: CDR1 SGHAT and CDR2 FQNNGV. CDR3 length equals 17 residues. Trimming removed 7 bases at V and 3 bases at J, with 21 bases between. Written as DNA, the CDR3 is TGTGCCAGCACCCCAGGCTGGCCAAGACAACACACCGGGGAGCTGTTTTTT. Its protein is CASTPGWPRQHTGELFF.